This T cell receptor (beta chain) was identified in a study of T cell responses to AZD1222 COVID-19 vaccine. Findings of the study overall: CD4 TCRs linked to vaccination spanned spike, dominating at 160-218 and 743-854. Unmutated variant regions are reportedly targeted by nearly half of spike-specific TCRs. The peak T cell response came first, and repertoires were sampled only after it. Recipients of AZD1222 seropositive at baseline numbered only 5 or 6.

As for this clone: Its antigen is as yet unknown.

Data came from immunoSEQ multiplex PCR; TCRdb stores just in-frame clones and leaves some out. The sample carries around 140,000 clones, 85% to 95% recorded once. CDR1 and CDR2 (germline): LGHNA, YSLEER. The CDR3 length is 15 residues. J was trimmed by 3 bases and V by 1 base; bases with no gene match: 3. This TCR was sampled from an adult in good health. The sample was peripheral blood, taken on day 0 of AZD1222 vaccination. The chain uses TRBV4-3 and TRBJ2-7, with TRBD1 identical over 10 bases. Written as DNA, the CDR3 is TGCGCCAGCAGCCAAGCCGGGACAGGGGACTACGAGCAGTACTTC. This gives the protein CASSQAGTGDYEQYF.